This is a list of T cell receptor beta chains from one sample in a study of T cell responses to AZD1222 COVID-19 vaccine. The protocol was immunoSEQ multiplex PCR, while the TCRdb copy is restricted to in-frame clones and leaves out a portion. The sample consists of over 120,000 clones, 80% to 95% of them appearing once. The source material was peripheral blood, sampled on day 0 of AZD1222 vaccination. All receptors derive from an adult in good health. Each CDR3 is given with its conserved first and last residue. The D gene is left open where the match is weak. Only some rows state a clone size, as once, few, many or a class for expanded clones.

abundance	v_gene	d_gene	j_gene	CDR3nt	CDR3aa
few	TRBV6-5	-	TRBJ2-7	TGTGCCAGCAGCCGAACAGGGACCTCCTACGAGCAGTACTTC	CASSRTGTSYEQYF
once	TRBV24-1	TRBD1	TRBJ2-1	TGTGCCTCCAGCAGGGGGCTTGAGCAGTTCTTC	CASSRGLEQFF
-	TRBV11-2	-	TRBJ2-1	TGTGCCAGCAGCTTTGCCTACAACAATGAGCAGTTCTTC	CASSFAYNNEQFF
once	TRBV5-6	-	TRBJ1-5	TGTGCCAGCAGCTCCCTTGGACCGAATAGCAATCAGCCCCAGCATTTT	CASSSLGPNSNQPQHF
-	TRBV28	-	TRBJ2-7	TGTGCCAGCAGTTCACTTGAGAACTACGAGCAGTACTTC	CASSSLENYEQYF
-	TRBV18	-	TRBJ2-1	TGTGCCAGCTCACCTGGGCAGGCCGGGACGAATGAGCAGTTCTTC	CASSPGQAGTNEQFF
-	TRBV5-6	-	TRBJ2-5	TGTGCCAGCAGCTTGCGTGAGACCCAGTACTTC	CASSLRETQYF
-	TRBV5-1	TRBD2	TRBJ2-3	TGCGCCAGCAGGGGGACTAGCTTTGATACGCAGTATTTT	CASRGTSFDTQYF
-	TRBV11-1	-	TRBJ2-3	TGTGCCAGCAGTCCCCGACGGGGAGCGGTCACAGATACGCAGTATTTT	CASSPRRGAVTDTQYF
-	TRBV6-1	TRBD1	TRBJ1-6	TGTGCCAGCAGTGACGGACAGGGATATAATTCACCCCTCCACTTT	CASSDGQGYNSPLHF
once	TRBV7-9	-	TRBJ1-6	TGTGCCAGCAGGTTAACGGCGGGGGGTTCACCCCTCCACTTT	CASRLTAGGSPLHF
once	TRBV18	-	TRBJ2-7	TGTGCCAGCTCACCCAGCCAGGACTTTACCTACGAGCAGTACTTC	CASSPSQDFTYEQYF
-	TRBV7-9	-	TRBJ1-6	TGTGCCAGCAGCGCTACAGGGATCTCACCCCTCCACTTT	CASSATGISPLHF
few	TRBV2	-	TRBJ1-5	TGTGCCAGCAGTAACGGACAGAAGATTCATTTT	CASSNGQKIHF
-	TRBV28	-	TRBJ1-3	TGTGCCAGCAGTATCCCAGGGGATAGTCCTGGAAACACCATATATTTT	CASSIPGDSPGNTIYF
-	TRBV10-1	TRBD1	TRBJ2-2	TGCGCCAGCAGGGAAGCCCGACAGGGTCCCGGGGAGCTGTTTTTT	CASREARQGPGELFF
-	TRBV6-5	-	TRBJ1-1	TGTGCCAGCAGTTCCCCCCGGGGGAACACTGAAGCTTTCTTT	CASSSPRGNTEAFF
-	TRBV5-6	-	TRBJ2-4	TGTGCCAGCAGCCCCTCTTCCAAAGGACAAAACATTCAGTACTTC	CASSPSSKGQNIQYF
-	TRBV28	-	TRBJ1-2	TGTGCCAGCAGTTCCCTAAATCAGTCTGGCTACACTTTC	CASSSLNQSGYTF
-	TRBV3-1/TRBV3-2	-	TRBJ1-2	TGTGCCAGCAGCCAAGACCCGGGTAGGGGCTACACCTTC	CASSQDPGRGYTF
-	TRBV7-8	-	TRBJ1-5	TGTGCCAGCAGTGCGCAGGGCCAGAATCAGCCCCAGCATTTT	CASSAQGQNQPQHF
-	TRBV29-1	TRBD1	TRBJ2-7	TGCAGCGTTGTCCGGGACAGGGCCTACGAGCAGTACTTC	CSVVRDRAYEQYF
once	TRBV6-5	-	TRBJ2-7	TGTGCCAGCAGTTACTCGGGGGAGGACTACGAGCAGTACTTC	CASSYSGEDYEQYF
-	TRBV24-1	TRBD2	TRBJ2-1	TGTGCCACCAGTTCTAGCGGGAACAATGAGCAGTTCTTC	CATSSSGNNEQFF
-	TRBV29-1	-	TRBJ1-2	TGCAGCGTTGAACCGGGACTCGATTATGGCTACACCTTC	CSVEPGLDYGYTF
-	TRBV19	-	TRBJ1-2	TGTGCCAGTAGTATCCCCTCCGGCACCCCTAACTATGGCTACACCTTC	CASSIPSGTPNYGYTF
-	TRBV11-2	-	TRBJ1-6	TGTGCCAGCAGCCACTTGAGGGGGAGCTCCTATAATTCACCCCTCCACTTT	CASSHLRGSSYNSPLHF
once	TRBV2	-	TRBJ1-1	TGTGCCAGCAGTGACTATCGGATGAACACTGAAGCTTTCTTT	CASSDYRMNTEAFF
-	TRBV27	-	TRBJ1-1	TGTGCCAGCAGCCCCATGTCAGTTTCCACTGAAGCTTTCTTT	CASSPMSVSTEAFF
-	TRBV5-1	-	TRBJ1-5	TGCGCCAGCAGCTTGGGACTGGATAATCAGCCCCAGCATTTT	CASSLGLDNQPQHF
-	TRBV11-1	TRBD1	TRBJ1-1	TGTGCCAGCAGCTTAGAGGGACAGAAGAACACTGAAGCTTTCTTT	CASSLEGQKNTEAFF
-	TRBV13	-	TRBJ2-3	TGTGCCAGCAGCAACCGGGACGGCACAGATACGCAGTATTTT	CASSNRDGTDTQYF
-	TRBV7-2	-	TRBJ1-5	TGTGCCAGCAGCTTATGGGGGCCACCAAGAAATCAGCCCCAGCATTTT	CASSLWGPPRNQPQHF
once	TRBV28	-	TRBJ1-1	TGTGCCAGCAGTTACCCCCGGGGCAGGACCCCCCTCATGAACACTGAAGCTTTCTTT	CASSYPRGRTPLMNTEAFF
-	TRBV28	-	TRBJ1-4	TGTGCCAGCAGTCCTCGACAGGCCACTAATGAAAAACTGTTTTTT	CASSPRQATNEKLFF
-	TRBV28	TRBD1	TRBJ1-2	TGTGCCAGCAGTCCCCCCGGGACAGGGAACTATGGCTACACCTTC	CASSPPGTGNYGYTF
-	TRBV18	TRBD2	TRBJ2-3	TGTGCCAGCTCACCAGGGACTAGCGGGGAGTATACGCAGTATTTT	CASSPGTSGEYTQYF
-	TRBV7-8	-	TRBJ2-7	TGTGCCAGCAGCTACAGGGACCCCTACGAGCAGTACTTC	CASSYRDPYEQYF
-	TRBV7-9	TRBD2	TRBJ2-3	TGTGCCAGCAGCTTCGGCCTGGGTAGCGGGACAGATACGCAGTATTTT	CASSFGLGSGTDTQYF
-	TRBV19	TRBD1	TRBJ2-3	TGTGCCAGTAGTCCGAGGGGGCATACAGATACGCAGTATTTT	CASSPRGHTDTQYF
-	TRBV19	-	TRBJ2-1	TGTGCCAGTAGGAGAGTGAACAGTCATGGCTACAATGAGCAGTTCTTC	CASRRVNSHGYNEQFF
-	TRBV27	-	TRBJ2-7	TGTGCCAGCAGTTCGGGGACCGACCCTACCTACGAGCAGTACTTC	CASSSGTDPTYEQYF
-	TRBV10-3	-	TRBJ1-1	TGTGCCATCAGTGATCAGCGGAACACTGAAGCTTTCTTT	CAISDQRNTEAFF
few	TRBV19	-	TRBJ1-5	TGTGCCAGTAGTACAGTCGGGAGCAATCAGCCCCAGCATTTT	CASSTVGSNQPQHF
-	TRBV19	-	TRBJ1-4	TGTGCCAGTAGTAGAGGGGAAATGAATGAAAAACTGTTTTTT	CASSRGEMNEKLFF
-	TRBV7-9	-	TRBJ1-2	TGTGCCAGCAGCAAAGAATATGGCTACACCTTC	CASSKEYGYTF
-	TRBV5-6	-	TRBJ1-2	TGTGCCAGCAGCTTGGAGGGCAGGGGAGCCTTTGGCTACACCTTC	CASSLEGRGAFGYTF
-	TRBV5-6	-	TRBJ2-6	TGTGCCAGCAGCTTACAACTCGGTCTTACTGGGGCCAACGTCCTGACTTTC	CASSLQLGLTGANVLTF
-	TRBV7-9	-	TRBJ1-1	TGTGCCAGCAGCCCACAGACACGGATGAACACTGAAGCTTTCTTT	CASSPQTRMNTEAFF
-	TRBV28	-	TRBJ1-5	TGTGCCAGCAGCCCGGCCCTGGGCAATCAGCCCCAGCATTTT	CASSPALGNQPQHF
-	TRBV19	-	TRBJ1-1	TGTGCCAGTAGTATAGGATTAGGCACTGAAGCTTTCTTT	CASSIGLGTEAFF
-	TRBV6-5	TRBD1	TRBJ1-2	TGTGCCAGCAGGACGGCAGGGGGTGTATATGGCTACACCTTC	CASRTAGGVYGYTF
once	TRBV11-1	-	TRBJ2-7	TGTGCCAGCAGCTCTGGGCCAGTTATTACCTACGAGCAGTACTTC	CASSSGPVITYEQYF
once	TRBV6-1	-	TRBJ2-6	TGTGCCAGCAGTGAAAATCGGATGGGGTCCGGGGCCAACGTCCTGACTTTC	CASSENRMGSGANVLTF
-	TRBV19	-	TRBJ1-2	TGTGCCAGTATCTCTGCGGATAGGTTGAATGGCTACACCTTC	CASISADRLNGYTF